These T cell receptor beta chains were read from a single sample in a study of a mutant IDH1 vaccine in newly diagnosed glioma. The protocol was immunoSEQ multiplex PCR, while the TCRdb copy is restricted to in-frame clones and leaves out a portion. This sample carries about 50,000 clones, 80% to 90% of them seen once, and the ten largest clones take around 7.4%. Their antigen targets remain unknown. The sample consisted of PBMCs, taken from a glioma patient whose treatment included an IDH1 peptide vaccine. These receptors all come from a woman aged 45-65 years with glioma. CDR3s include the opening cysteine and the closing phenylalanine or tryptophan.

v_gene	j_gene	CDR3aa
TRBV19	TRBJ2-3	CASSIELFEGSRATQYF
TRBV2	TRBJ1-5	CASSPGISNQPQHF
TRBV7-9	TRBJ2-7	CASGRDGNSYEQYF
TRBV9	TRBJ1-2	CASSAFTGGGYTF
TRBV6-4	TRBJ2-3	CASGGLAFTDTQYF
TRBV29-1	TRBJ1-5	CSVASLNQPQHF
TRBV18	TRBJ2-7	CASSSDSVYEQYF
TRBV7-9	TRBJ2-3	CASSKATGLLADTQYF
TRBV6-5	TRBJ1-5	CASSPRSNQPQHF
TRBV5-5	TRBJ2-7	CASSFDGYYEQYF
TRBV27	TRBJ1-5	CASRISGAANQPQHF
TRBV6-1	TRBJ1-2	CASSEAWTGGGYTF
TRBV6-6	TRBJ2-1	CASSYGGGSQLNEQFF
TRBV6-5	TRBJ2-5	CASSSGLASKAQYF
TRBV11-3	TRBJ1-1	CASSGYRGMNTEAFF
TRBV10-1	TRBJ2-3	CASSPTSTDTQYF
TRBV4-2	TRBJ1-1	CASSQDLRGERAEAFF
TRBV29-1	TRBJ2-7	CSVGRAGVGEQYF
TRBV21-1	TRBJ1-1	CATPGQGNTEAFF
TRBV5-4	TRBJ2-7	CASSRGTASSYEQYF
TRBV30	TRBJ2-1	CAWLGQGAGNEQFF
TRBV2	TRBJ2-5	CASTEPPAEYQETQYF
TRBV9	TRBJ1-5	CASSVGGDNQPQHF
TRBV4-1	TRBJ2-1	CASSHQLAGGLGEQFF
TRBV27	TRBJ1-2	CASSFRGTAINYGYTF
TRBV19	TRBJ1-1	CASLRANTEAFF
TRBV4-3	TRBJ1-3	CASSQDYGTAPGNTIYF
TRBV19	TRBJ1-1	CASSRDRGTEAFF
TRBV6-1	TRBJ2-3	CASTVGLTDTQYF
TRBV6-5	TRBJ2-1	CASSYLSGGNEQFF
TRBV20-1	TRBJ2-7	CSALPGDEQYF
TRBV4-2	TRBJ2-5	CASSLRDLEEETQYF
TRBV5-1	TRBJ1-5	CASSLLGQSNQPQHF
TRBV7-8	TRBJ2-7	CASSNPGSTYEQYF
TRBV10-2	TRBJ1-1	CASSESSGIRAFF
TRBV19	TRBJ1-1	CASSIQGMNTEAFF
TRBV7-2	TRBJ2-7	CASSPTPGAVYEQYF
TRBV6-6	TRBJ1-4	CASSWNEQGHREKLFF
TRBV6-1	TRBJ2-1	CASRAGQEFF
TRBV5-1	TRBJ2-7	CASSQQGYEQYF
TRBV29-1	TRBJ1-1	CSVEDTKNTEAFF
TRBV7-9	TRBJ1-2	CASSLRTGGDYGYTF
TRBV10-1	TRBJ1-5	CASSAGTGIFFSAQPQHF
TRBV5-4	TRBJ2-3	CASSPAGTSTDTQYF
TRBV7-2	TRBJ1-1	CASSLGGQGRKNTEAFF
TRBV11-2	TRBJ1-5	CASSLEGDQPQHF
TRBV2	TRBJ1-1	CASTGIALNTEAFF
TRBV6-5	TRBJ2-5	CASSSGTEFQETQYF
TRBV5-1	TRBJ2-7	CASNLGGRYEQYF
TRBV4-3	TRBJ2-3	CASSHGPGKNTDTQYF
TRBV4-1	TRBJ2-1	CASSRGLAGGITNEQFF
TRBV5-4	TRBJ1-2	CASRRTGNYGYTF
TRBV15	TRBJ1-6	CATSGGSYNSPLHF
TRBV10-3	TRBJ2-7	CAISRLAGGTYEQYF